This T cell receptor beta chain was documented in a study of blood T cells in healthy people across ages. Overall study results and limits: Among long-lived donors, naive CD4+ cells were more numerous and diversity higher than in aged donors. Donor CMV status was unknown, possibly confounding expanded clonotype changes. The unsorted PBMCs prevented any conclusive comparison of naive versus antigen-experienced cells.

In the case of this clonotype: The antigen is undetermined.

Isolation yielded PBMCs, at least 7 million per sample, in every case. A J-beta primer mix and a sample-barcoded 5' primer were used in a second PCR of about 7 to 12 cycles. TCRdb called the 5' RACE reads again in MiXCR, with one record for every CDR3 protein. The sample holds 1,500,000 or so distinct CDR3 sequences, approximately 43% seen once. The sequencing input was blood. The sequence was collected from a woman aged 18-29 years in good health.

CDR3 sequence: CASSLSALKRYF. CDR3 in DNA: TGTGCCAGCAGCTTAAGCGCCTTGAAAAGGTACTTC. V usage is TRBV7-2 and J usage is TRBJ2-7; unclear D gene. The CDR3 sequence is 12 residues long. Trimming left V 2 bases short and J 12 bases short, with 14 bases between. The V gene's germline CDR1 is SGHTA and CDR2 FQGNSA.